Sequencing of this TCR beta chain was carried out in a study of CD8+CD57+ T cells in acquired aplastic anemia. Genomic DNA templated the TCR beta VDJ and CDR3 profiling. TCRdb re-called the reads through MiXCR, storing one row per CDR3 protein. The sample contains approximately 170,000 distinct CDR3 sequences, around half of which appear only once. Overall study results and limits: Shared by patients and controls, fewer than 30 CD8+ CDR3s were abundant in patients.

For sequencing, patients were chosen who had shown expansion of CD8+CD57+ cells by flow cytometry. Trimming cost V 4 bases and J 5 bases; bases outside gene matches: 6. The germline gives CDR1 SGHRS, CDR2 YFSETQ. This CDR3 comprises 15 residues. This clonotype was observed a few times. What it binds is unknown. Sequencing was carried out using sorted CD4+, CD8+, or CD8+CD57+ T cells (not recorded which) from PBMCs. The TCR originated in a human donor with aplastic anemia. The rearrangement joins TRBV5-1 to TRBJ2-1; the match to TRBD2 covers 10 bases. The CDR3 DNA is TGCGCCAGCAGCCACCCTAGCGGGGGAAACAATGAGCAGTTCTTC. Protein sequence: CASSHPSGGNNEQFF.